This T cell receptor beta chain emerged from a study of cytomegalovirus exposure and HLA in healthy donors. Regarding the study as a whole: Some V segments, TRBV6-2 and TRBV6-3 among them, were indistinguishable and were therefore excluded.

A note on this clone: Its antigen is unidentified.

The PCR used 60 Vbeta and 13 Jbeta primers. Sequencing was performed with immunoSEQ multiplex PCR; in TCRdb, only in-frame clones are kept and a portion is missing. The table records 130,000 to 150,000 clones, about 82% of them present only once. The CDR3 runs 15 residues. The TCR originated in a woman in her 40s in good health and CMV-seropositive. The sample consisted of PBMCs. V usage is TRBV21-1 and J usage is TRBJ2-6; the DNA was not compared with TRBD2, the D call given in the table. TRBV21-1 is described as a pseudogene. The CDR3, as DNA: TGTGCCAGCAGCAAGATCGGCTCTGGGGCCAACGTCCTGACTTTC. This codes for CASSKIGSGANVLTF.